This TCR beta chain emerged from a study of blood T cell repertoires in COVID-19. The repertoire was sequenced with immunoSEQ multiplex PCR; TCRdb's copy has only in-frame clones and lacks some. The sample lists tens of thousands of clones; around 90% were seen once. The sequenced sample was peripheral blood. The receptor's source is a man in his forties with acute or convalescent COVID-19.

The CDR3 coding sequence is TGTGCCAGCAGTCCATTGGGACAGATCCGCTCCTACGAGCAGTACTTC. Translation gives CASSPLGQIRSYEQYF. The V gene is TRBV6-2 or TRBV6-3, the J gene TRBJ2-7; TRBD1 agrees at 7 bases. CDR3 length: 16 residues. The germline V gene has CDR1 MNHEY and CDR2 SVGEGT. V shed 5 bases, J shed 0 bases, and the junction held 10 bases outside the gene matches.